These 30 T cell receptor delta chains were sequenced from one sample in a study of gamma-delta chains in newborns, infants, children. TCRdb re-processed the reads using CATT. The sample records 13,000 to 15,000 delta-chain clones, 7.3% being singletons. Sequences were obtained from blood. The receptor set was obtained from a child who was a newborn, infant or young child, either healthy, febrile or measles-vaccinated (not recorded which).

The rearrangement links TRDV2 to TRDJ2, with 12 nucleotides matching TRDD3. CDR3 length: 17 amino acids. The trim removed 0 bases at V and 5 bases at J, leaving 6 bases unmatched. Germline CDR1 is GEAIGNYY and CDR2 is EKD. The CDR3 DNA follows: TGTGCCTGTGACACCCTACTGGGGGATACACCCACAGCACAACTCTTCTTT. Its protein is CACDTLLGDTPTAQLFF.

This chain joins TRDV2 and TRDJ1; 11 bases match TRDD3. The germline gives CDR1 GEAIGNYY, CDR2 EKD. V shed 0 bases and J 1 base; nucleotides not matched to a gene: 12. The CDR3 length is 19 residues. In DNA form, the CDR3 reads TGTGCCTGTGACACCCTCCTAGGTGGGGGATACGTCCCCACCGATAAACTCATCTTT. Protein product: CACDTLLGGGYVPTDKLIF.

The chain carries TRDV2 and TRDJ3, with 11 positions matching TRDD3. The trim removed 0 bases at V and 2 bases at J, leaving 11 bases unmatched. Germline V gene data show CDR1 as GEAIGNYY and CDR2 as EKD. This CDR3 has 21 amino acids. CDR3 protein: CACDTGFGGYATPWDTRQMFF. CDR3 in DNA: TGTGCCTGTGACACCGGATTTGGGGGATACGCTACCCCCTGGGACACCCGACAGATGTTTTTC.

This clone was counted only a few times. This clone may be a read error of a much larger clone one base away. This same CDR3 is encoded by further DNA sequences in the sample. V and J are TRDV2 and TRDJ1; 7 bases map to TRDD3. Germline values: CDR1 GEAIGNYY, CDR2 EKD. The CDR3 has 13 residues. Written as DNA, the CDR3 is TGTGCCTGCGACAGGATACGCGCCGATAAACTCATCTTT. Its protein is CACDRIRADKLIF.

CDR3 sequence reads: CACDRLTGGYPWDTRQMFF. Here the CDR3 DNA reads TGTGCCTGTGACCGTCTTACTGGGGGATACCCCTGGGACACCCGACAGATGTTTTTC. The genes are TRDV2 and TRDJ3; 12 nucleotides agree with TRDD3. Germline values: CDR1 GEAIGNYY, CDR2 EKD. The CDR3 runs to 19 residues. Germline trimming cut 3 bases from V and 2 bases from J; bases unmatched to any gene: 7.

V usage is TRDV2 and J usage is TRDJ3, with 13 bases lining up with TRDD3. This CDR3 spans 20 amino acids. Germline assignment: CDR1 GEAIGNYY and CDR2 EKD. Trimming removed 3 bases from V and 1 base from J; junction bases left unmatched: 8. CDR3 residues: CACDSLLGDTLSWDTRQMFF. DNA of the CDR3: TGTGCCTGTGACTCTCTACTGGGGGATACGTTATCCTGGGACACCCGACAGATGTTTTTC.

Notes on this clone: TCRdb gives a protein that differs at residue 8 from what the DNA encodes, so the protein here is translated from the DNA. The chain is built from TRDV2 and TRDJ3; 8 bases are a match to TRDD3. V shed 1 base, J shed 3 bases, and the junction held 7 bases outside the gene matches. Germline CDR1 is GEAIGNYY and CDR2 is EKD. There are 18 residues in the CDR3. CDR3 nucleotide sequence: TGTGCCTGTGACACTGGGGGATCCGCGGTCTGGGACACCCGACAGATGTTTTTC. It is translated as CACDTGGSAVWDTRQMFF.

About this clone: At one boundary the junction diverges from the germline segment, which might be a read error. This chain connects TRDV2 to TRDJ1; possible D gene TRDD3, 6 bases. CDR1 GEAIGNYY and CDR2 EKD come from the germline V gene. The CDR3 has 12 residues. The CDR3 is CACGGYTAKLIF. For the CDR3, the DNA is TGTGCCTGTGGAGGATACACCGCTAAACTCATCTTT.

On this clone: A much bigger clone sits one base away, suggesting this may be a read error. This same CDR3 is encoded by further DNA sequences in the sample. The V call is TRDV2, the J call TRDJ2; 8 nucleotides agree with TRDD3. CDR3 length equals 16 residues. Looked up from germline, CDR1 is GEAIGNYY and CDR2 is EKD. The CDR3 is CACDTVGDALTAQLFF. For the CDR3, the DNA is TGTGCCTGTGACACCGTGGGGGATGCTTTGACGGCACAACTCTTCTTT.

By sample share, this clone is medium-sized (0.01 to 0.1%). Other DNA sequences from this sample encode an identical CDR3 as well. CDR3 amino acids: CACDTVLGGSSSWDTRQMFF. DNA of the CDR3: TGTGCCTGTGACACCGTACTGGGGGGTTCAAGCTCCTGGGACACCCGACAGATGTTTTTC. V usage is TRDV2 and J usage is TRDJ3; 8 positions agree with TRDD3. The V gene's germline CDR1 is GEAIGNYY and CDR2 EKD. This CDR3 has 20 amino acids. V trimming: 0 bases; J trimming: 0 bases; junction bases outside the gene matches: 9.

As to this clone: A read error is possible here, since a much larger clone lies one base away. The same CDR3 is also encoded by other DNA sequences in this sample. V gene TRDV2 combines with J gene TRDJ3; 10 bases align to TRDD3. The V and J ends lost 7 bases and 4 bases, in that order; junction bases with no gene match: 9. CDR1 is GEAIGNYY and CDR2 is EKD in the germline V gene. This CDR3 comprises 17 residues. The DNA of the CDR3 is TGTGCCTGCGACCTACTGGGGGATGTTTGGGACACCCGACAGATGTTTTTC. Translation: CACDLLGDVWDTRQMFF.

This clone was counted only a few times. The CDR3 coding sequence is TGTGCCTGTGACCGCGTACTGGCCACTCCCCGCTCCTGGGACACCCGACAGATGTTTTTC. It codes for CACDRVLATPRSWDTRQMFF. The chain has TRDV2 and TRDJ3; perhaps TRDD3 as D (5 bases). The CDR3 spans 20 residues. Germline V CDR1 and CDR2: GEAIGNYY, EKD. Trimming left V 3 bases short and J 0 bases short, with 20 bases between.

In the case of this clone: Other nucleotide sequences from this sample produce the same CDR3. This CDR3 is CACDSLGDTRSWDTRQMFF. In DNA form, the CDR3 reads TGTGCCTGTGACAGCCTGGGGGATACGCGCTCCTGGGACACCCGACAGATGTTTTTC. This chain uses TRDV2 with TRDJ3; 12 bases map to TRDD3. The ends lost 2 bases at V and 0 bases at J; junction bases unmatched: 4. The germline gives CDR1 GEAIGNYY, CDR2 EKD. This CDR3 contains 19 residues.

The table lists this clone with a few counts. This specimen includes other DNA sequences encoding the same CDR3. The CDR3 sequence is CACDTVVLGEPTWDTRQMFF. In DNA, the CDR3 is TGTGCCTGTGACACCGTTGTACTTGGGGAGCCAACCTGGGACACCCGACAGATGTTTTTC. The V and J genes are TRDV2 and TRDJ3, with D possibly being TRDD3 (5 bases). The V and J ends lost 0 bases and 2 bases respectively, with 19 bases between them. From germline, CDR1 is GEAIGNYY and CDR2 EKD. This CDR3 contains 20 residues.

This clone was observed a handful of times. This sequence joins TRDV1 and TRDJ3, with TRDD3 identical over 11 bases. The junction had 8 bases not matched to a gene; V was cut back by 5 bases and J by 2 bases. From germline, CDR1 is TSWWSYY and CDR2 QGS. The length of the CDR3 is 19 residues. This chain's CDR3 is CALGNTVLGDTWDTRQMFF. The CDR3 bases are TGTGCTCTTGGGAACACCGTACTGGGGGATACCTGGGACACCCGACAGATGTTTTTC.

This clone was seen a handful of times. As DNA, the CDR3 is TGTGCCTGTGACACCGTCTCCTGGGACACCCGACAGATGTTTTTC. Amino acid sequence: CACDTVSWDTRQMFF. This chain links TRDV2 with TRDJ3; D is undetermined. This CDR3 has 15 residues. The V gene lost 0 bases and the J gene lost 0 bases, with 2 bases spanning the gap. The germline gives CDR1 GEAIGNYY, CDR2 EKD.

This clone is medium-sized (0.01 to 0.1%). The V gene is TRDV2, the J gene TRDJ2, with TRDD3 matching 11 bases. Germline lookup yields CDR1 GEAIGNYY and CDR2 EKD. CDR3 size: 14 residues. J was trimmed by 2 bases and V by 5 bases; bases with no gene match: 0. The CDR3 region is CACAGGYLTAQLFF. CDR3 bases: TGTGCCTGTGCTGGGGGATACTTGACAGCACAACTCTTCTTT.

Relative to its sample, this clone is medium-sized. At the DNA level, this CDR3 is encoded by other sequences in the same sample as well. The gene calls are TRDV2 and TRDJ3; tentative D call: TRDD3 (5 bases). In germline, CDR1 is GEAIGNYY, CDR2 EKD. The CDR3 is 17 residues long. The V and J ends lost 2 bases and 0 bases respectively, with 10 bases between them. In DNA, the CDR3 is TGTGCCTGTGACAGTACTGGAAGCTCCTGGGACACCCGACAGATGTTTTTC. Amino acids: CACDSTGSSWDTRQMFF.

This clone was seen only a few times. The same CDR3 also results from other DNA sequences found in this sample. The chain recombines TRDV2 with TRDJ3; 8 bases line up with TRDD3. Trimming took 1 base from V and 0 from J; bases not matched to a gene: 4. The CDR3 length is 18 residues. Looked up from germline, CDR1 is GEAIGNYY and CDR2 is EKD. CDR3 loop: CACDTLGDLSWDTRQMFF. The CDR3 nucleotides are TGTGCCTGTGACACTCTGGGGGACCTCTCCTGGGACACCCGACAGATGTTTTTC.

There are a few counts of this clone. A read error may explain this, as a much larger clone is one base away. Other DNA sequences in the same sample also yield this CDR3. The V gene is TRDV2, the J gene TRDJ2; 12 bases map to TRDD3. Germline CDR1 and CDR2: GEAIGNYY and EKD. J lost 5 bases, V lost 3 bases, and 3 bases had no gene match. CDR3 size: 15 residues. In nucleotides, the CDR3 is TGTGCCTGTGACGTACTGGGGGATACAACAGCACAACTCTTCTTT. Amino acid sequence: CACDVLGDTTAQLFF.

This rearrangement joins TRDV2 to TRDJ3, with D maybe TRDD3 (6 bases). Germline V gives CDR1 GEAIGNYY, CDR2 EKD. Trimming took 0 bases from V and 2 from J, leaving 10 bases between them. CDR3 length equals 17 residues. The CDR3 loop is CACDTGDGAWDTRQMFF. The CDR3 DNA is TGTGCCTGTGACACCGGGGATGGGGCCTGGGACACCCGACAGATGTTTTTC.

This clone came up a few times. Mismatch with germline at one junction end may stem from a read error. V is TRDV2 and J is TRDJ3, with 7 bases aligning to TRDD3. Germline V gene sequence: CDR1 GEAIGNYY, CDR2 EKD. The CDR3 is made up of 18 amino acids. DNA for the CDR3: TGTGCCTGTGACACTGGGGGAGCCCGCTCCTGGGGCACCCGACAGATGTTTTTC. It translates to CACDTGGARSWGTRQMFF.

This clone was recorded many times. It may be a read error: a sequence one base away is much more abundant. Within the sample, other DNA sequences also encode this same CDR3. The chain couples TRDV2 to TRDJ3, with 13 bases matching TRDD3. J was trimmed by 4 bases and V by 2 bases; bases with no gene match: 4. This CDR3 comprises 18 residues. Germline CDR1 and CDR2: GEAIGNYY and EKD. CDR3 sequence: CACDKVLGDTWDTRQMFF. The CDR3 nucleotides are TGTGCCTGTGACAAAGTACTGGGGGATACGTGGGACACCCGACAGATGTTTTTC.

This clone showed up just a few times. The rearrangement uses TRDV2 and TRDJ1; 8 bases fit TRDD3. The CDR3 length is 15 residues. CDR1 and CDR2 from the germline V gene are GEAIGNYY and EKD. With V trimmed by 2 bases and J by 1 base, 5 bases remained unmatched. This CDR3 is CACDILGVCTDKLIF. CDR3 DNA: TGTGCCTGTGACATACTGGGGGTTTGCACCGATAAACTCATCTTT.

This clone was recorded a few times. TCRdb attributes to this sequence the protein of a much larger clone, which differs from the DNA translation at residue 6; a read error is likely, and the protein displayed is translated from the DNA. The chain links TRDV2 to TRDJ2; 7 bases map to TRDD3. Germline CDR1 GEAIGNYY, CDR2 EKD. V shed 3 bases and J 0 bases; nucleotides not matched to a gene: 6. This CDR3 is 16 amino acids long. The CDR3 DNA reads as TGTGCCTGTGACGTAATGGGGGAAGCTTTGACAGCACAACTCTTCTTT. Translating it yields CACDVMGEALTAQLFF.

As to this clone: A much larger clone sits a single nucleotide away, making a read error possible. The genes are TRDV2 and TRDJ3; 8 bases are a match to TRDD3. The germline gives CDR1 GEAIGNYY, CDR2 EKD. Losses at the gene ends were 0 bases for V and 0 bases for J; bases not matched to a gene: 9. CDR3 length equals 20 residues. CDR3 DNA: TGTGCCTGTGACACCGTACGGGGGGATAAGGGCTCCTGGGACACCCGACAGATGTTTTTC. Encoded protein: CACDTVRGDKGSWDTRQMFF.

The V gene is TRDV2, the J gene TRDJ3; 12 bases line up with TRDD3. Germline values: CDR1 GEAIGNYY, CDR2 EKD. This CDR3 contains 22 residues. Trimming removed 0 bases from V and 0 bases from J; junction bases left unmatched: 11. In nucleotides, the CDR3 is TGTGCCTGTGACACCGGGAGACTGGGGGATACCACTCTCTCCTGGGACACCCGACAGATGTTTTTC. Amino acid sequence: CACDTGRLGDTTLSWDTRQMFF.

This clone was seen only a few times. At residue 6, the DNA translation does not agree with TCRdb's protein; the protein displayed here is the one encoded by the DNA. The DNA of the CDR3 is TGTGCCTGTGACACCCGGGGGATACTGGGGGACACCCGACAGATGTTTTTC. Translating gives CACDTRGILGDTRQMFF. This chain joins TRDV2 and TRDJ3; 9 nucleotides match TRDD3. Germline V gene sequence: CDR1 GEAIGNYY, CDR2 EKD. Trimming at V came to 0 bases and at J to 5 bases, leaving 4 bases not matched to a gene. CDR3 length: 17 amino acids.

The rearrangement uses TRDV2 and TRDJ3, with D unresolved. In germline, CDR1 is GEAIGNYY, CDR2 EKD. Trimming left V 2 bases short and J 0 bases short, with 16 bases between. This CDR3 spans 19 amino acids. The CDR3 region is CACDRLYPPSSWDTRQMFF. CDR3 DNA sequence: TGTGCCTGTGACAGGTTGTACCCCCCCAGCTCCTGGGACACCCGACAGATGTTTTTC.

This clone was counted between two and nine times. Its ends do not fully match the called genes, so a read error is possible. Distinct nucleotide sequences in the sample also encode this CDR3. The chain uses TRDV2 and TRDJ3; 8 bases fit TRDD3. Per germline, CDR1 GEAIGNYY and CDR2 EKD. The CDR3 sequence is 20 residues long. CDR3 DNA: TGTGCCTGTGACGCCGCATACTGGGGGCCGAGCTCCTGGGACACTCGACAGATGTTTTTC. This sequence encodes CACDAAYWGPSSWDTRQMFF.